This T cell receptor beta chain originates from a study of blood T cells in healthy people across ages. Every donor contributed 7.5 to 10 milliliters of peripheral blood by blood draw. This clonotype appeared a few times. The use of a sample-barcoded 5' primer and a J-beta primer mix characterized a second PCR of roughly 6 to 11 cycles. A template-switch adaptor containing 12 random nucleotides labeled each cDNA molecule. At least 2.5 million CDR3-containing paired-end reads were obtained per sample. TCRdb used MiXCR to reprocess the 5' RACE reads, holding one entry per CDR3 protein. The repertoire includes about 800,000 distinct CDR3 sequences, approximately 25% of them detected once, and 3% to 4% sits in the top ten. CDR3 length equals 16 residues. V shed 5 bases and J 0 bases; nucleotides not matched to a gene: 5. CDR1 MNHNS and CDR2 SASEGT come from the germline V gene. This sample also belongs to another study, concerning T cells of mothers and their children. That source adds: Samples were obtained from a few healthy Caucasian mothers and their six children.

The V gene is TRBV6-1, the J gene TRBJ2-2, with 8 bases fitting TRBD1. The material sequenced was blood. The receptor was derived from a boy younger than 18 in good health. CDR3 residues: CASSTPGQANTGELFF. The CDR3 DNA sequence: TGTGCCAGCAGTACCCCGGGACAGGCGAACACCGGGGAGCTGTTTTTT.